The rows below give T cell receptor beta chains drawn from one sample of a study of cytomegalovirus exposure and HLA in healthy donors. The data were produced by immunoSEQ multiplex PCR, yet TCRdb's version contains in-frame clones alone and is incomplete. This table holds fewer than 250,000 clones, about 69% found once. Sequencing used PBMCs. These receptors all come from a man aged 30 to 39 in good health and CMV-seropositive. Both conserved end residues are part of each CDR3. Fields, in order: D gene, clone size, J gene, CDR3 length, V gene, CDR3 protein, CDR3 DNA. The D gene is left open where the match is weak. Some rows mark clone size as missing; the rest say once, few, many or name a class of expanded clone.

NA NA TRBJ2-7 13 TRBV7-2 CASSFTLSNEQYF TGTGCCAGCAGCTTTACCCTCTCTAACGAGCAGTACTTC
NA NA TRBJ2-5 15 TRBV11-2 CASSFRLPSGETQYF TGTGCCAGCAGCTTTCGCCTCCCTAGTGGTGAGACCCAGTACTTC
TRBD1 NA TRBJ2-7 15 TRBV4-1 CASSQAAQGFDEQYF TGCGCCAGCAGCCAAGCCGCACAGGGGTTCGACGAGCAGTACTTC
TRBD1 once TRBJ1-2 15 TRBV7-2 CASSPTRDRDYGYTF TGTGCCAGCAGCCCTACCCGCGACAGGGACTATGGCTACACCTTC
TRBD1 NA TRBJ2-7 15 TRBV7-8 CASSLRGTGSYEQYF TGTGCCAGCAGCTTAAGGGGGACAGGGTCCTACGAGCAGTACTTC
TRBD2 NA TRBJ2-5 18 TRBV7-9 CASSLGVSLAAPQETQYF TGTGCCAGCAGCTTAGGGGTTTCCCTAGCGGCCCCCCAAGAGACCCAGTACTTC
NA NA TRBJ2-1 14 TRBV4-3 CASSQETEGNEQFF TGCGCCAGCAGCCAAGAAACCGAGGGAAATGAGCAGTTCTTC
TRBD2 NA TRBJ2-1 15 TRBV4-2 CASSQVGLRTNEQFF TGTGCCAGCAGCCAAGTGGGACTACGAACCAATGAGCAGTTCTTC
NA once TRBJ2-6 15 TRBV4-3 CASSQSVSGANVLTF TGCGCCAGCAGCCAATCTGTCTCTGGGGCCAACGTCCTGACTTTC
TRBD2 NA TRBJ2-3 16 TRBV5-4 CASSQAGLAPTDTQYF TGTGCCAGCAGTCAGGCGGGACTAGCACCCACAGATACGCAGTATTTT
TRBD1 NA TRBJ1-5 13 TRBV6-1 CASSSGTGQPQHF TGTGCCAGCAGCTCCGGGACAGGACAGCCCCAGCATTTT
NA NA TRBJ1-2 14 TRBV5-4 CASSLAGKAYGYTF TGTGCCAGCAGCCTCGCCGGGAAGGCCTATGGCTACACCTTC
NA NA TRBJ1-5 14 TRBV2 CASSRSGVNQPQHF TGTGCCAGCAGTAGGTCAGGGGTCAATCAGCCCCAGCATTTT
NA few TRBJ2-1 15 TRBV2 CASSSRQPIYNEQFF TGTGCCAGCAGTTCAAGACAGCCCATCTACAATGAGCAGTTCTTC
TRBD2 NA TRBJ2-3 14 TRBV7-2 CASSLGGMGNTQYF TGTGCCAGCAGCTTGGGGGGGATGGGAAATACGCAGTATTTT
NA NA TRBJ1-5 15 TRBV6-5 CASSYVVTGNQPQHF TGTGCCAGCAGTTACGTTGTAACTGGCAATCAGCCCCAGCATTTT
NA few TRBJ2-3 16 TRBV5-1 CASSLAVRLDGDTQYF TGCGCCAGCAGCTTGGCGGTTCGACTAGATGGGGATACGCAGTATTTT
NA NA TRBJ2-7 14 TRBV7-6 CASSPTGGAYEQYF TGTGCCAGCAGCCCCACGGGGGGCGCCTACGAGCAGTACTTC
TRBD1 NA TRBJ2-7 14 TRBV19 CASSPTGFRDEQYF TGTGCCAGTAGCCCGACAGGGTTCAGAGACGAGCAGTACTTC
NA NA TRBJ2-1 14 TRBV7-2 CASSPSVTVNEQFF TGTGCCAGCAGCCCTAGCGTGACGGTCAATGAGCAGTTCTTC
TRBD1 few TRBJ1-2 13 TRBV6-5 CASSPDRGRGYTF TGTGCCAGCAGCCCCGACAGGGGTCGCGGCTACACCTTC
TRBD1 NA TRBJ1-1 18 TRBV7-3 CASSLYAMMGTANTEAFF TGTGCCAGCAGCTTATATGCGATGATGGGGACAGCGAACACTGAAGCTTTCTTT
TRBD1 NA TRBJ2-5 17 TRBV13 CASSPRQGGVSQETQYF TGTGCCAGCAGCCCCAGACAGGGTGGGGTTTCCCAAGAGACCCAGTACTTC
TRBD1 NA TRBJ2-7 15 TRBV19 CASSNPGTGSYEQYF TGTGCCAGTAGTAATCCCGGGACAGGGTCCTACGAGCAGTACTTC
NA NA TRBJ1-4 16 TRBV4-1 CASSQTTGSTNEKLFF TGCGCCAGCAGCCAAACCACAGGTTCAACTAATGAAAAACTGTTTTTT
NA NA TRBJ2-2 17 TRBV27 CASSLDPGTTNTGELFF TGTGCCAGCAGTTTAGATCCAGGGACAACGAACACCGGGGAGCTGTTTTTT
NA NA TRBJ1-5 15 TRBV2 CASSESQVGNQPQHF TGTGCCAGCAGTGAATCACAAGTCGGCAATCAGCCCCAGCATTTT
TRBD1 NA TRBJ2-5 14 TRBV25-1 CASRQQGPGETQYF TGTGCCAGCAGACAACAGGGGCCGGGGGAGACCCAGTACTTC
NA NA TRBJ2-7 11 TRBV5-6 CASSSDRGQYF TGTGCCAGCAGCTCGGACCGGGGGCAGTACTTC
NA NA TRBJ2-3 14 TRBV7-9 CASSEWGRKDTQYF TGTGCCAGCAGCGAGTGGGGGCGAAAAGATACGCAGTATTTT
NA NA TRBJ1-6 14 TRBV7-9 CASSFNPPDSPLHF TGTGCCAGCAGCTTCAACCCCCCCGACAGTCCCCTCCACTTT
TRBD2 NA TRBJ2-5 15 TRBV27 CASSPRTSGEETQYF TGTGCCAGCAGTCCCCGGACTAGCGGGGAAGAGACCCAGTACTTC
NA NA TRBJ2-7 14 TRBV7-9 CASSPVGTSWEQYF TGTGCCAGCAGCCCCGTCGGGACTTCCTGGGAGCAGTACTTC
NA NA TRBJ2-5 15 TRBV4-2 CASSQEQTPSETQYF TGTGCCAGCAGCCAAGAGCAGACTCCGAGCGAGACCCAGTACTTC
NA NA TRBJ1-2 13 TRBV27 CASSLTVNYGYTF TGTGCCAGCAGTTTGACAGTAAACTATGGCTACACCTTC
TRBD2 NA TRBJ2-5 16 TRBV4-2 CASSPRATSGAETQYF TGTGCCAGCAGCCCCCGCGCGACTAGCGGGGCAGAGACCCAGTACTTC
TRBD1 NA TRBJ2-5 15 TRBV27 CASRTRDRGIGEQYF TGTGCCAGCAGAACCCGGGACAGGGGGATCGGGGAGCAGTACTTC
NA once TRBJ2-3 14 TRBV9 CASSVGGHTDTQYF TGTGCCAGCAGCGTAGGGGGCCACACAGATACGCAGTATTTT
NA NA TRBJ1-5 14 TRBV6-5 CASSYSGGSGPQHF TGTGCCAGCAGTTACTCGGGGGGTTCGGGACCCCAGCATTTT
TRBD2 NA TRBJ2-3 16 TRBV11-1 CASSLGSSGNTDTQYF TGTGCCAGCAGCTTAGGGTCTAGCGGGAACACAGATACGCAGTATTTT
NA NA TRBJ1-2 15 TRBV19 CASSLSMGAVTGYTF TGTGCCAGTAGTCTCTCTATGGGGGCTGTAACTGGCTACACCTTC
TRBD2 NA TRBJ2-2 16 TRBV11-3 CASSWAAGGGSGELFF TGTGCCAGCAGCTGGGCGGCGGGGGGTGGTTCCGGGGAGCTGTTTTTT
NA few TRBJ2-1 15 TRBV7-3 CASSLMGGRHNEQFF TGTGCCAGCAGCTTAATGGGGGGGCGCCACAATGAGCAGTTCTTC
NA NA TRBJ2-7 14 TRBV29-1 CSVVWEASSYEQYF TGCAGCGTTGTGTGGGAGGCCAGCTCCTACGAGCAGTACTTC
TRBD1 NA TRBJ1-5 14 TRBV15 CATSKKGAVQPQHF TGTGCCACCAGCAAGAAGGGGGCAGTTCAGCCCCAGCATTTT
NA NA TRBJ1-2 14 TRBV6-1 CASSVEGPNYGYTF TGTGCCAGCAGTGTAGAGGGCCCAAACTATGGCTACACCTTC
TRBD1 NA TRBJ2-7 15 TRBV19 CASSIEDRLSYEQYF TGTGCCAGTAGTATAGAGGACAGGCTATCCTACGAGCAGTACTTC
NA NA TRBJ2-1 12 TRBV2 CASSAGLPEQFF TGTGCCAGCAGCGCCGGACTACCTGAGCAGTTCTTC
TRBD1 NA TRBJ1-2 14 TRBV19 CASTSPWTGVGYTF TGTGCCAGTACCTCTCCGTGGACAGGAGTTGGCTACACCTTC
NA NA TRBJ2-3 18 TRBV29-1 CSVEPSAIRGSHPDTQYF TGCAGCGTTGAACCTTCGGCCATTAGGGGCTCCCACCCAGATACGCAGTATTTT